Listed here are 5 T cell receptor beta chains from one sample, sequenced in a study of regulatory T cells in long-lasting Graves disease (dated by TCRdb to 2020 to 2022). The sample's time point label, in plain terms: newly diagnosed GD, antithyroid drugs for less than 3 months. For both TCR sequencing and RNA sequencing, RNA was extracted from PBMCs in TRIzol. The library relied on multiplex PCR. The sequencer listed for this sample is Illumina HiSeq 4000. To build TCR beta libraries, CDR3 regions were amplified by Arm-PCR using iRepertoire HTBI primers. The raw public reads went through TCRdb reprocessing: fastp at Q25, MiXCR clone calling, in-frame beta chains kept. All rows with the same CDR3 protein become a single entry with the most common DNA and genes. Recorded for this sample are approximately 300,000 distinct CDR3 sequences; about a sixth of them occurred a single time. The ten largest clones take up about 40% of the sample.

The sequencing here drew on peripheral blood mononuclear cells (PBMCs), taken at new diagnosis, from a patient treated with antithyroid drugs. These receptors came from a female donor with Graves disease.

This clonotype has at least ten counts. V and J are TRBV6-2 or TRBV6-3 and TRBJ2-3; D unresolved. Deletions cut 5 bases from V and 2 bases from J, with 14 bases between. The CDR3 has 15 amino acids. CDR1 MNHEY and CDR2 SVGEGT come from the germline V gene. Written as DNA, the CDR3 is TGTGCCAGCAGTCTGACGGATTGGATCACAGATACGCAGTATTTT. Translated: CASSLTDWITDTQYF.

This clonotype was recorded a few times. V and J are TRBV11-2 and TRBJ1-4; TRBD1 matches at 8 bases. There are 18 residues in the CDR3. The trim removed 1 base at V and 6 bases at J, leaving 13 bases unmatched. Germline V CDR1 and CDR2: SGHAT, FQNNGV. The CDR3, as DNA: TGTGCCAGCAGCTTAGCACCCCCCGGACAGGGATTCGATGAAAAACTGTTTTTT. This gives the protein CASSLAPPGQGFDEKLFF.

Comment on this clonotype: A much larger clone sits a single nucleotide away, making a read error possible. The chain is built from TRBV30 and TRBJ1-2, with 7 bases aligning to TRBD1. The CDR3 spans 13 residues. Germline lookup yields CDR1 GTSNPN and CDR2 SVGIG (reference sequence). J gave up 6 bases and V 7 bases, and 11 bases lay outside the gene matches. CDR3 protein: CAFQSGGHHGYTF. The CDR3 coding sequence is TGTGCCTTCCAGTCAGGGGGACATCATGGCTACACCTTC.

In its sample, this clonotype was seen many times. This CDR3 reads CASSQGWGNYEQYF. CDR3 DNA sequence: TGTGCCAGCAGCCAAGGATGGGGGAACTACGAGCAGTACTTC. The rearrangement links TRBV3-1 to TRBJ2-7, with D tentatively TRBD1 or TRBD2 (5 bases each). Germline loops: CDR1 LGHDT, CDR2 YNNKEL (reference sequence). V shed 1 base and J shed 3 bases, with 10 bases lying between them. The CDR3 sequence is 14 residues long.

The table lists this clonotype with many counts. The chain combines TRBV5-8 with TRBJ2-7, with 7 bases that match TRBD2. CDR1 and CDR2 (germline): SGHTS, YDEGEE. CDR3 length equals 12 residues. With 8 bases clipped from V and 1 base from J, the junction kept 3 bases outside the gene matches. The CDR3 coding sequence is TGTGCCAGGGAGCGGGATTCCTACGAGCAGTACTTC. Its translation is CARERDSYEQYF.